The source of this T cell receptor beta chain is a study of multiple sclerosis patients with progressive multifocal leukoencephalopathy. Overall study findings and caveats: In most PML patients, TRB repertoires appeared less diverse by entropy.

J gave up 0 bases and V 4 bases, and 7 bases lay outside the gene matches. The V gene's germline CDR1 is LNHDA and CDR2 SQIVND (reference sequence). The CDR3 extends over 16 amino acids. Only one count was recorded for this clone. Its antigen is as yet unknown. Synthetic inline TR CDR3 controls covering all V-J pairings were spiked into each PCR. Here immunoSEQ multiplex PCR was the method, and the copy in TCRdb shows in-frame clones only, minus some. The sample includes roughly 28,000 clones, around 83% of them seen just once. Time point: time of PML onset. Material: PBMCs, obtained from a patient treated with natalizumab. The receptor was isolated from a woman aged 25 to 45 with progressive multifocal leukoencephalopathy. The rearrangement links TRBV19 to TRBJ1-1; 8 bases agree with TRBD1. The chain's CDR3 is CASSKRTGLMNTEAFF. CDR3 nucleotides: TGTGCCAGTAGTAAACGGACAGGGTTGATGAACACTGAAGCTTTCTTT.